The 5 T cell receptor beta chains presented below share a single source sample, sequenced in a study of blood T cell repertoires in COVID-19. Repertoires were generated with immunoSEQ multiplex PCR, while TCRdb's copy carries only in-frame clones and drops some. Here the sample spans around 280,000 clones, 85% being singletons. The sequenced material came from peripheral blood. The receptor source for this set is a woman between 50 and 59 years old with active or convalescent COVID-19.

V and J are TRBV28 and TRBJ2-7, with 13 bases identical to TRBD2. Germline CDR1 and CDR2: MDHEN and SYDVKM. CDR3 length: 19 amino acids. CDR3 sequence: CAILQPQPGTSGTFYEQYF. CDR3 sequence (DNA): TGTGCAATCCTCCAGCCACAACCCGGGACTAGCGGGACCTTCTACGAGCAGTACTTC.

J is TRBJ2-7 and V is TRBV28; tentative D call: TRBD2 (5 bases). Germline assignment: CDR1 MDHEN and CDR2 SYDVKM. This CDR3 is built from 12 residues. Trimming removed 6 bases at V and 5 bases at J, with 11 bases between. This chain's CDR3 is CASRSPGNEQYF. Here the CDR3 DNA reads TGTGCCAGCAGATCCCCGGGGAACGAGCAGTACTTC.

The chain is built from TRBV12-3 or TRBV12-4 and TRBJ2-5, with a tentative D call TRBD2 (5 bases). The ends were cut back, 6 bases at V and 2 bases at J, with 10 bases in the middle. The CDR3 extends over 13 amino acids. CDR3 amino acids: CASSSGMQETQYF. Here the CDR3 DNA reads TGTGCCAGCAGCTCCGGGATGCAAGAGACCCAGTACTTC.

The rearrangement links TRBV3-1 (or the pseudogene TRBV3-2) to TRBJ2-1, with 7 bases fitting TRBD2. CDR3 length: 14 amino acids. Trimming cost V 2 bases and J 12 bases; bases outside gene matches: 10. Germline V gene sequence: CDR1 LGHDT, CDR2 YNNKEL (reference sequence). CDR3 sequence reads: CASSQRGDGSRQFF. The CDR3, as DNA: TGTGCCAGCAGCCAACGGGGGGACGGGAGCAGGCAGTTCTTC.

V and J are TRBV12-5 and TRBJ1-1; the match to TRBD1 covers 8 bases. Germline CDR1 reads LGHNT; CDR2 reads FRNRAP. This CDR3 comprises 14 residues. J was trimmed by 3 bases and V by 4 bases; bases with no gene match: 4. CDR3 loop: CASGSGQGDTEAFF. In DNA form, the CDR3 reads TGTGCTAGTGGTTCCGGACAGGGTGACACTGAAGCTTTCTTT. Using reference TRBV12-5 and TRBJ1-1 for the parts outside the CDR3, the full variable domain is DARVTQTPRHKVTEMGQEVTMRCQPILGHNTVFWYRQTMMQGLELLAYFRNRAPLDDSGMPKDRFSAEMPDATLATLKIQPSEPRDSAVYFCASGSGQGDTEAFFGQGTRLTVV.